This T cell receptor (beta chain) is drawn from a study of blood T cell repertoires in COVID-19. This table comes from immunoSEQ multiplex PCR, and its TCRdb copy is limited to in-frame clones, with some not included. Of about 40,000 clones detected, approximately 80% appear once; the ten largest clones hold more than 14%. This CDR3 is built from 16 residues. The V segment lost 4 bases and the J segment 3 bases; nucleotides outside the gene matches: 7. Germline V gives CDR1 LGHNA, CDR2 YNFKEQ. This receptor was identified in a man aged 45 to 65 with active or convalescent COVID-19. The chain recombines TRBV4-2 with TRBJ2-2; 8 bases fit TRBD1. The material sequenced was peripheral blood. The CDR3 protein is CASSLRQGLDTGELFF. CDR3 in DNA: TGTGCCAGCAGCCTTCGACAGGGGCTGGACACCGGGGAGCTGTTTTTT.